This T cell receptor beta chain appears in the sequencing data of a study of CXCR3-negative and CXCR3-positive naive CD8 T cells. Findings of the study overall: Hydrophobicity was higher for TRB CDR3s found in CXCR3-positive naive cells than in CXCR3-negative naive cells. Memory CD8+ cells showed much lower diversity, while both naive subsets were comparably high.

UMI-labeled TRB cDNA libraries were prepared by 5' RACE. Reprocessing the 5' RACE reads, TCRdb reports a single entry for every CDR3 protein and omits DNA. The data include roughly 60,000 distinct CDR3 sequences; the top ten clones carry under 0.9%. To note about this clonotype: Its antigen remains unknown.

CD45RO-CCR7+CD27+CD95- characterized naive CD8+ T cells. CDR1 is LGHNA, CDR2 YSLEER, per germline. The CDR3 has 18 amino acids. Material for sequencing was naive CXCR3+ CD8+ T cells from blood. The sample's subset: CD45RO-CCR7+CD27+CD95- naive CD8+ T cells expressing CXCR3 (TNR3+). The TCR sequence derives from a human donor in good health. Some clones in this sample may be carry-over from other donors' samples. V usage is TRBV4-3 and J usage is TRBJ2-3; no DNA is available, so the TRBD1 call from TCRdb remains unchecked. The CDR3 sequence is CASSQDELTSVPTDTQYF.